The sequence of this TCR beta chain was determined in a study of OX40 agonist ivuxolimab in advanced cancers. Study summary: An agonistic anti-OX40 (CD134) antibody, ivuxolimab, was used to treat the patients. Overall study results and limits: With doses of 0.1 to 3.0 mg/kg, CD4+ and CD8+ blood T cells had undergone clonal expansion by week 6. Undetermined was the antigen specificity of the expanded peripheral T cells.

With 3 bases clipped from V and 5 bases from J, the junction kept 7 bases outside the gene matches. Germline V CDR1 and CDR2: LNHNV, YYDKDF (reference sequence). This CDR3 is built from 14 residues. Enrollment shut out patients with autoimmune disease history or systemic immunosuppression. Clones were sequenced by immunoSEQ multiplex PCR, and TCRdb holds only the in-frame ones, with some missing. Of 34,000 or so clones listed, about four fifths are singletons. As regards this clone: Its antigen remains unknown.

This TCR derives from an adult with an advanced solid tumor such as melanoma, head and neck, liver or kidney cancer. The chain uses TRBV15 and TRBJ2-7; 7 nucleotides match TRBD2. Sequences were derived from CD4+ or CD8+ T cells sorted from blood, sampled in a trial of the OX40 agonist ivuxolimab. CDR3 amino acids: CATSRSGGRHEQYF. CDR3 sequence (DNA): TGTGCCACCAGCAGGTCGGGGGGACGCCACGAGCAGTACTTC. The whole variable domain, remainder taken from reference TRBV15 and TRBJ2-7, is DAMVIQNPRYQVTQFGKPVTLSCSQTLNHNVMYWYQQKSSQAPKLLFHYYDKDFNNEADTPDNFQSRRPNTSFCFLDIRSPGLGDTAMYLCATSRSGGRHEQYFGPGTRLTVT.